The clone carrying this T cell receptor beta chain turned up a few times. Its antigen is unidentified. This sample was included in a study of T cell repertoires in cytomegalovirus infection. Study background: Matching HLA type, along with CMV infection, was indicated by public TCR beta signatures. Study observations and caveats: The study found HLA-C-restricted CMV-specific TCR beta clonotypes dominating the ex vivo response. Cumulated frequencies of public TCR beta families served to identify carriers of CMV plus the relevant HLA.

Germline V gene data show CDR1 as SEHNR and CDR2 as FQNEAQ (reference sequence). V was cut by 3 bases and J by 3 bases, with 14 bases left in between. The CDR3 consists of 15 residues. TCRdb reanalysed the reads using MiXCR and keeps one entry per CDR3 protein. This table has about 600,000 distinct CDR3 sequences, 20% to 25% appearing once. What was sequenced was CD8+ T cells from PBMCs. This sequence originates from a human donor in good health (CMV status not recorded). Some clones in this sample may be carry-over from other donors' samples. The gene calls are TRBV7-9 and TRBJ2-5, with D unclear. The CDR3 is CASSLRGQFEETQYF. As DNA, the CDR3 is TGTGCCAGCAGCTTGAGAGGCCAGTTTGAAGAGACCCAGTACTTC.